This T cell receptor beta chain comes out of a study of blood T cells in healthy people across ages (dated by TCRdb to between 2014 and 2017). Regarding the complete study: Template switching captured roughly one uniquely barcoded TCR beta cDNA molecule per two T cells in model experiments. To track age-related changes in TCR beta repertoire diversity, the study relied on deep sequencing normalized with unique cDNA molecular identifiers. Four age groups were formed from the donors: young (average about 16 years), middle-aged (around 39), aged (under 70) and long-lived (around 80). To avoid experimental bias, donors of different ages were distributed randomly across sequencing lanes. Two additional independent replicas of 1 million unique cDNA reads from the same blood draw were analyzed for two donors (one aged 18 to 29 and one aged 80 or older).

With regard to this clonotype: Which antigen it targets is not known. No base quality information exists; no much larger clone differs at one position.

The receptor library was made with 5' RACE. Sequencing took place on an Illumina HiSeq 2500. A second PCR of about 7 to 12 cycles was run with a J-beta primer mix and a sample-barcoded 5' primer. A template-switch 5' adaptor carrying 12 random nucleotides introduced a unique molecular identifier onto each TCR beta cDNA molecule. Each sample yielded at least 3 million CDR3-containing paired-end reads. First-strand cDNA synthesis was performed from all RNA using the Mint cDNA synthesis kit, with priming by a TRBC-specific oligonucleotide. After uracil-DNA glycosylase treatment, a first 18-cycle PCR used universal primers M1SS and BC2_uni_R on all cDNA. Per the source publication's procedure: Normalization of each sample was performed by random selection of 1 million high-quality reads, each carrying a distinct molecular identifier. Instead of being binned into consensus sequences, reads with shared molecular identifiers were discarded. CDR3 identification, clonotype clustering and error correction used MiTCR with a Q25 quality threshold and the strictest error-elimination algorithm. A nonparametric unseen species model using Euler transformation provided a lower-bound estimate of total TCR beta diversity. TCRdb redid the processing of the public reads, applying fastp at Q25 and MiXCR, and retained in-frame beta chains. Here each entry gathers all rows of one CDR3 protein and keeps the most common genes and DNA. Clone size and V and J calls follow TCRdb, not the original study. The sample table contains approximately 800,000 distinct CDR3 sequences; only one count was recorded for about 61% of them. Of the sample, 20% to 30% falls within the top ten clones.

Study-wide conclusions, independent of this receptor: Compared with the aged group, the long-lived group had more naive CD4+ T cells, fewer expanded clones and increased TCR diversity, a pattern suggesting age selection. Because donor CMV infection status was unknown, age-related changes in expanded clonotypes were potentially confounded. Estimates of total diversity based on one million sequenced T cells were regarded as lower bounds and as underestimates. The percentage of naive T cells measured by flow cytometry correlated strongly with observed TCR beta diversity. Bulk unsorted PBMC profiling prevented conclusive comparison of naive and antigen-experienced compartments. Observed TCR beta diversity per million T cells fell roughly linearly with age, and a significant reduction was already apparent by age about 36.

The donors were roughly 40 Caucasian individuals from Russia, aged roughly 6 to 100 years, who were systemically healthy. Each donor gave about 9.2 milliliters of peripheral blood, drawn into EDTA-treated Vacutainer tubes. Ficoll-Paque density-gradient centrifugation was used to isolate PBMCs, with at least 7 million obtained per sample. Total RNA was extracted from PBMCs with Trizol reagent, with at least 5.5 micrograms obtained per sample. For every donor, an aliquot of PBMCs went through flow cytometry to measure the percentages of naive CD45RAhigh/CD27high T cells. Sequencing was performed on blood. This receptor was identified in a man aged 40-49 years in good health.

The CDR3 protein: CASSQDPSGRYEQYF. The nucleotides read TGCGCCAGCAGCCAAGATCCTAGCGGGAGATACGAGCAGTACTTC. The V and J segments used are TRBV4-3 and TRBJ2-7; TRBD2 agrees with 10 junctional bases. Sequences LGHNA (CDR1) and YSLEER (CDR2) are obtained from the germline V gene. The CDR3 goes from the cysteine to the phenylalanine over 15 residues. CDR3 DNA only is kept here, 45 bases in frame from base 1. The V end gives up 0 bases and the J end 4 bases, leaving 3 bases in the junction not matched to a gene.